This passage covers 24 T cell receptor beta chains from one sample sequenced in a study of response to subunit inactivated influenza vaccine. TCRdb re-derived calls from the RT-PCR reads in MiXCR, one entry per CDR3 protein. The table includes around 710,000 distinct CDR3 sequences, approximately 15% detected once. The sequenced sample was PBMCs from blood, obtained about 14 days before vaccination. These TCRs come from a man aged 50 or older who received an inactivated influenza vaccine.

This clonotype was seen ten or more times. The chain combines TRBV24-1 with TRBJ2-1; no firm D call. CDR1 and CDR2 from the germline V gene are KGHDR and SFDVKD. There are 17 residues in the CDR3. The ends were cut back, 4 bases at V and 9 bases at J, with 24 bases in the middle. The CDR3, as DNA: TGTGCCACCAGTGACTCCTTTCGTTTGAACCACGGGCCTGAGCAGTTCTTC. It is translated as CATSDSFRLNHGPEQFF.

Concerning this clonotype: This sequence may be a read error, since a much larger clone differs from it by one base. This sequence joins TRBV7-8 and TRBJ2-1; 8 positions match TRBD2. The CDR3 sequence is 15 residues long. Germline CDR1 is SGHVS and CDR2 is FQNEAQ. CDR3 sequence reads: CASSLAGTRHNKQFF. CDR3 nucleotide sequence: TGTGCCAGCAGCTTAGCCGGGACTAGACACAATAAGCAGTTCTTC.

This clonotype appeared a few times. The V and J genes are TRBV6-2 or TRBV6-3 and TRBJ1-2; D not resolved. Between the trimmed V and J ends, which lost 2 bases and 4 bases, there was a span of 8 bases. The CDR3 is 13 amino acids. Germline CDR1 MNHEY, CDR2 SVGEGT. CDR3 in DNA: TGTGCCAGCAGTTACAGGGCCAGCTATGGCTACACCTTC. Translating gives CASSYRASYGYTF.

This rearrangement joins TRBV6-5 to TRBJ2-3; possible D gene TRBD1, 5 bases. The germline CDR1 and CDR2 sequences are MNHEY and SVGAGI. With 8 bases removed from V and 0 bases from J, the gap between germline ends came to 15 bases. The CDR3 has 15 residues. In nucleotides, the CDR3 is TGTGCCAGCGGCTACTGGGCAGGGAGCACAGATACGCAGTATTTT. This sequence encodes CASGYWAGSTDTQYF.

The chain joins TRBV12-3 or TRBV12-4 to TRBJ2-2; 8 bases map to TRBD1. The length of the CDR3 is 14 residues. V shed 8 bases and J 6 bases; nucleotides not matched to a gene: 8. CDR3 residues: CASGPSTGAGELFF. The CDR3 nucleotides are TGTGCCAGCGGGCCCTCGACAGGGGCCGGGGAGCTGTTTTTT.

The sample holds a few counts of this clonotype. This chain joins TRBV14 and TRBJ1-6; D gene ambiguous. The CDR3 is 15 amino acids. The germline gives CDR1 SGHDN, CDR2 FVKESK. V was cut by 0 bases and J by 6 bases, with 9 bases left in between. The CDR3 here is CASSQDRLFNSPLHF. The DNA for the CDR3 is TGTGCCAGCAGCCAAGACCGCCTGTTTAATTCACCCCTCCACTTT.

In this sample, this clonotype turned up a few times. The V call is TRBV20-1, the J call TRBJ2-5; 9 bases are a match to TRBD1. This CDR3 has 15 residues. From germline, CDR1 is DFQATT and CDR2 SNEGSKA (reference sequence). J lost 1 base, V lost 1 base, and 4 bases had no gene match. The CDR3 protein is CSARGPGQGQETQYF. CDR3 bases: TGCAGTGCTAGAGGACCGGGACAGGGCCAAGAGACCCAGTACTTC.

This clonotype has ten or more counts. The chain carries TRBV6-5 and TRBJ2-3, with D perhaps TRBD2 (6 bases). Germline loops: CDR1 MNHEY, CDR2 SVGAGI. The V end was cut by 1 base, the J end by 5 bases, with 13 bases between. The length of the CDR3 is 15 residues. The CDR3 loop is CASSYWGEEGDTQYF. CDR3 coding DNA: TGTGCCAGCAGTTACTGGGGGGAGGAAGGAGATACGCAGTATTTT.

There are a few counts of this clonotype. The V call is TRBV9, the J call TRBJ2-1, with D maybe TRBD1 (5 bases). V lost 0 bases and J lost 9, with 16 bases in between. From germline, CDR1 is SGDLS and CDR2 YYNGEE. CDR3 size: 15 residues. The CDR3 DNA sequence: TGTGCCAGCAGCGTAGGTCAGGGTATCTATGCTGAGCAGTTCTTC. Its protein is CASSVGQGIYAEQFF.

This clonotype was recorded only once. The V gene is TRBV7-9, the J gene TRBJ2-5, with unresolved D. This CDR3 spans 17 amino acids. The germline CDR1 and CDR2 sequences are SEHNR and FQNEAQ (reference sequence). Trimming stripped 1 base from V and 0 bases from J, with 15 bases between. The CDR3 here is CASSLGFGISYQETQYF. DNA for the CDR3: TGTGCCAGCAGCTTAGGGTTCGGAATATCGTACCAAGAGACCCAGTACTTC.

This clonotype has a handful of counts. The chain uses TRBV9 and TRBJ2-7; the match to TRBD2 covers 15 bases. The trim removed 4 bases at V and 6 bases at J, leaving 8 bases unmatched. The CDR3 consists of 16 residues. Per the germline V gene, CDR1 is SGDLS and CDR2 is YYNGEE. The CDR3 here is CASSIGTSGRLIEQYF. The DNA of the CDR3 is TGTGCCAGCAGCATTGGGACTAGCGGGAGGTTGATCGAGCAGTACTTC.

This clonotype showed up just a few times. The chain couples TRBV5-1 to TRBJ2-7; D is ambiguous. V lost 2 bases to trimming and J lost 2 bases, with 20 bases between them. The CDR3 sequence is 17 residues long. Germline CDR1 is SGHRS and CDR2 is YFSETQ. Here the CDR3 DNA reads TGCGCCAGCAGCTTTCCCGGCGCACAGCCCTGGCCCTACGAGCAGTACTTC. Translating it yields CASSFPGAQPWPYEQYF.

This clonotype was counted at least ten times. The chain links TRBV5-1 to TRBJ2-1; 7 bases agree with TRBD2. Germline assignment: CDR1 SGHRS and CDR2 YFSETQ. The CDR3 has 13 residues. Germline trimming cut 7 bases from V and 5 bases from J; bases unmatched to any gene: 6. DNA for the CDR3: TGCGCCAGCCGTCGTGGGGGGGACAATGAGCAGTTCTTC. Translation gives CASRRGGDNEQFF.

This rearrangement joins TRBV5-1 to TRBJ2-6; D call uncertain. CDR1 is SGHRS and CDR2 is YFSETQ in the germline V gene. The CDR3 length is 14 residues. Trimming removed 4 bases from V and 2 bases from J, with 7 bases in between. CDR3 nucleotide sequence: TGCGCCAGCAGCACTACGGCTGGGGCCAACGTCCTGACTTTC. Amino acid sequence: CASSTTAGANVLTF.

The J gene is TRBJ1-2, the V gene TRBV12-3 or TRBV12-4, with D perhaps TRBD1 (5 bases). V gave up 1 base and J gave up 6 bases, with 12 bases separating them. This CDR3 region has 14 residues. DNA of the CDR3: TGTGCCAGCAGTTTAGGGGCCAGGGTAGATGGCTACACCTTC. As protein: CASSLGARVDGYTF.

This chain uses TRBV7-2 with TRBJ2-2; D may be TRBD1 or TRBD2 (5 bases each). The V gene's germline CDR1 is SGHTA and CDR2 FQGNSA. CDR3 length equals 14 residues. V was cut by 5 bases and J by 4 bases, with 11 bases left in between. The CDR3 nucleotides are TGTGCCAGCAGCCCCGGGACGGCCACCGGGGAGCTGTTTTTT. Protein: CASSPGTATGELFF.

Concerning this clonotype itself: The junction differs from germline at one of its ends, possibly a read error. The chain carries TRBV4-1 and TRBJ1-1; D uncertain. The CDR3 is made up of 15 amino acids. CDR1 is MGHRA, CDR2 YSYEKL, per germline. The CDR3 spells CASSQAAGVNTEAFF. The CDR3 coding sequence is TGCGCCAGCAGTCAAGCGGCAGGAGTGAACACTGAAGCTTTCTTT.

The sample holds many counts of this clonotype. The chain employs TRBV18 and TRBJ1-4, with D hard to call. Germline V gene lookup returns CDR1 KGHSH and CDR2 LQKENI. V was cut by 3 bases and J by 8 bases, with 13 bases left in between. This CDR3 region has 14 residues. The CDR3 spells CASSPEAVREKLFF. The CDR3 bases are TGTGCCAGCTCACCCGAGGCAGTACGGGAAAAACTGTTTTTT.

This clonotype was observed at least ten times. The chain carries TRBV7-9 and TRBJ1-1; weak D call: TRBD1 (6 bases). Trimming pared 4 bases from V and 4 bases from J, leaving 19 bases between. CDR1 and CDR2 from the germline V gene are SEHNR and FQNEAQ (reference sequence). This CDR3 spans 16 amino acids. The DNA of the CDR3 is TGTGCCAGCAGCTACCTGGATTTGGGGGCCCCCACTGAAGCTTTCTTT. Its protein product is CASSYLDLGAPTEAFF.

This chain connects TRBV14 to TRBJ2-3; no definite D call. The CDR3 totals 15 residues. The germline gives CDR1 SGHDN, CDR2 FVKESK. V lost 5 bases, J lost 2 bases, and 14 bases lay in between. The CDR3 region has the DNA TGTGCCAGCAGCTCCGACAAGCCGCTCACAGATACGCAGTATTTT. It codes for CASSSDKPLTDTQYF.

A few counts support this clonotype. The CDR3 here is CASSPVAGGSSYNEQFF. DNA of the CDR3: TGTGCCAGCTCTCCTGTAGCGGGAGGCAGCTCCTACAATGAGCAGTTCTTC. The chain employs TRBV7-9 and TRBJ2-1; TRBD2 aligns across 10 bases. The CDR3 extends over 17 amino acids. Germline V gives CDR1 SEHNR, CDR2 FQNEAQ (reference sequence). With 8 bases clipped from V and 0 bases from J, the junction kept 10 bases outside the gene matches.

V is TRBV20-1 and J is TRBJ2-1; D call uncertain. The V gene's germline CDR1 is DFQATT and CDR2 SNEGSKA (reference sequence). The CDR3 has 13 amino acids. V shed 3 bases and J shed 2 bases, with 8 bases lying between them. The CDR3 DNA follows: TGCAGTGCTAGGGGGAAAACCTACAATGAGCAGTTCTTC. Translated, it gives CSARGKTYNEQFF.

This clonotype was recorded at least ten times. The V and J genes are TRBV5-1 and TRBJ2-7, with D perhaps matching TRBD2 (6 bases). In germline, CDR1 is SGHRS, CDR2 YFSETQ. Trimming cost V 6 bases and J 0 bases, with 10 bases left between them. The CDR3 runs 13 residues. CDR3 in amino acids: CASTPTSSYEQYF. In DNA form, the CDR3 reads TGCGCCAGCACTCCGACTAGCTCCTACGAGCAGTACTTC. Full variable domain (rest looked up from reference TRBV5-1 and TRBJ2-7): KAGVTQTPRYLIKTRGQQVTLSCSPISGHRSVSWYQQTPGQGLQFLFEYFSETQRNKGNFPGRFSGRQFSNSRSEMNVSTLELGDSALYLCASTPTSSYEQYFGPGTRLTVT.

On this clonotype: The junction differs from germline at one of its ends, possibly a read error. The gene calls are TRBV20-1 and TRBJ2-2; 13 nucleotides match TRBD2. Germline CDR1 DFQATT, CDR2 SNEGSKA (reference sequence). The CDR3 contains 19 residues. The DNA of the CDR3 is TGCTGTGCTAGAGATTTCAGACTAGCGGGAGGATCGAACACCGGGGAGCTGTTTTTT. As protein: CCARDFRLAGGSNTGELFF.